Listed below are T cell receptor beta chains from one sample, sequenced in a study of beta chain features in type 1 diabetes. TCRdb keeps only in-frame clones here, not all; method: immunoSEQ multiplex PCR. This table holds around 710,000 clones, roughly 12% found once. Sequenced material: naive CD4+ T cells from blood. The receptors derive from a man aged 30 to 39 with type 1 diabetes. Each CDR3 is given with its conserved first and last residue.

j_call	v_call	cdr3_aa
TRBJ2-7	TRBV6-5	CASSYSAGDPYEQYF
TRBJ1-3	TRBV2	CASRGGHGGNTIYF
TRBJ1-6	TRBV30	CAWTFGNNSPLHF
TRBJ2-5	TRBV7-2	CASSSGGTQETQYF
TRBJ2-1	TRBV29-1	CSVDRRQGRYEQFF
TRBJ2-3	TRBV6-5	CASSFRGDTQYF
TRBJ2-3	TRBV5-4	CASSDARSTQYF
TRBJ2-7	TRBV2	CASGQSSYEQYF
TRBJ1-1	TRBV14	CASSQSGIEAFF
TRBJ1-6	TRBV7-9	CASHDESPLHF
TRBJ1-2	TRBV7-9	CASSQGTDNYGYTF
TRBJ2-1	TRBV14	CASSQPRPSAYNEQFF
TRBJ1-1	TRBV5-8	CASSLERRQAFF
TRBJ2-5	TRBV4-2	CASSQGQVGVQETQYF
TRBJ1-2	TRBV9	CASSVEQGDGYTF
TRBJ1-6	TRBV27	CASSFRINSPLHF
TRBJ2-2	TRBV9	CASSTGPEYTGELFF
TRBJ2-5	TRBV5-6	CASSYSPQETQYF
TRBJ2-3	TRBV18	CASSPSSTDTQYF
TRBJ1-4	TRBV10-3	CAISESWEGSEKLFF
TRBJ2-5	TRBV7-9	CASSFGGKTQYF
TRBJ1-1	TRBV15	CATSRDVGIVTEAFF
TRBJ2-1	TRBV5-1	CASSLVRGATYNEQFF
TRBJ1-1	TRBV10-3	CAISESRTTEAFF
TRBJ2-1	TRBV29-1	CSVKQIPGTGDRSEQFF
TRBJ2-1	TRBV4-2	CASSQEKEPTSGDNEQFF
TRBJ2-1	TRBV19	CASSSVMDEQFF
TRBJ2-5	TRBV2	CASSGEEETQYF
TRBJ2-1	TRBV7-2	CASSLWQGNEQFF
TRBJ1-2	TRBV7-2	CASSLGEQIYGYTF
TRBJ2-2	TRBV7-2	CASSLLLVGTGLTGELFF
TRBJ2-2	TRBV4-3	CASSQPTGGVTGELFF
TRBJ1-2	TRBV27	CASSKGGNYGYTF
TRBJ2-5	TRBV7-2	CASTGREETQYF
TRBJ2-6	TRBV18	CASSPPKRDRGANVLTF
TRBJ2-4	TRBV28	CASSPQGMWDIQYF
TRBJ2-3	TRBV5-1	CASSADLWDTQYF
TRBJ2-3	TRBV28	CASITGQGAPDTQYF
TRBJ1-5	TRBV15	CATSRDPDQPQHF
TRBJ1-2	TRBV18	CASSPETGGVIYGYTF
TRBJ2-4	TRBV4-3	CASSPVAKNIQYF
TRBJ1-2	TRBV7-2	CASSLERTAPTNPYGYTF
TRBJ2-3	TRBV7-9	CASSYGLSTDTQYF
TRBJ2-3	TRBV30	CAWNGGSTDTQYF
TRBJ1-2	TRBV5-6	CASSQTGGADGYTF
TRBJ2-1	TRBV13	CASSLRHEQFF
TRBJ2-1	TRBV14	CASSRSTGGSYNEQFF
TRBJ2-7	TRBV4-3	CASSQEPGAYYEQYF